This T cell receptor (beta chain) was recorded in a study of T cells after yellow fever vaccination. A process of 5'RACE template switching, which added a universal primer site and UMIs, was used to make TCR cDNA. In TCRdb, the 5' RACE reads were re-called with MiXCR into one record per CDR3 protein. Found here are some 390,000 distinct CDR3 sequences, under 7.5% of them singletons; the top ten hold 15%. Findings of the study overall: In FACS-sorted repertoires, abundant clonotypes from the bulk population could appear as contaminants.

This clonotype occurred many times. Its antigen is still unknown. Germline lookup yields CDR1 SGHTA and CDR2 FQGTGA. CDR3 length: 13 amino acids. The V gene lost 1 base and the J gene lost 0 bases, with 3 bases spanning the gap. Source: PBMCs, taken 5 days after the yellow fever booster vaccination. The clonotype comes from a man aged 25 to 45 who received the YFV17D yellow fever vaccine. The chain is built from TRBV7-3 and TRBJ1-1; D call uncertain. For the CDR3, the DNA is TGTGCCAGCAGCTTAAAGGTGAACACTGAAGCTTTCTTT. It translates to CASSLKVNTEAFF.